One sample yielded the 14 T cell receptor beta chains listed below, sequenced in a study of beta chain features in type 1 diabetes. Sequenced material consisted of expressed TCRB transcripts (all of the isolated RNA was reverse transcribed). Assay used: immunoSEQ multiplex PCR; TCRdb lists only in-frame clones, some missing. This sample carries fewer than 250,000 clones, 9% to 10% of them seen once, and the ten largest clones take just under 0.035%. The sequencing sample was made of naive CD4+ T cells from blood. The receptors derive from a woman aged 18 to 35 in good health.

This chain connects TRBV5-5 to TRBJ2-6; D is undetermined. Trimming removed 2 bases from V and 2 bases from J, with 8 bases in between. This CDR3 has 15 residues. The V gene's germline CDR1 is SGHKS and CDR2 YYEKEE (reference sequence). CDR3 residues: CASSLSGAGANVLTF. The CDR3 DNA reads as TGTGCCAGCAGCTTATCAGGTGCTGGGGCCAACGTCCTGACTTTC.

The chain uses TRBV28 and TRBJ2-7, with D perhaps TRBD1 (6 bases). CDR3 size: 16 residues. V lost 5 bases, J lost 5 bases, and 22 bases lay in between. Germline V gives CDR1 MDHEN, CDR2 SYDVKM. CDR3 in DNA: TGTGCCAGCAGTAAATACCAGGGCCAGGGGTTGAACGAGCAGTACTTC. Its translation: CASSKYQGQGLNEQYF.

This chain connects TRBV5-1 to TRBJ1-4; D is unclear. This CDR3 contains 16 residues. Germline V gene data show CDR1 as SGHRS and CDR2 as YFSETQ. Trimming removed 2 bases from V and 0 bases from J, with 11 bases in between. CDR3: CASSLLTPATNEKLFF. The CDR3 nucleotides are TGCGCCAGCAGCTTACTGACACCCGCAACTAATGAAAAACTGTTTTTT.

The rearrangement links TRBV4-1 to TRBJ1-4; D uncertain. Germline V gene lookup returns CDR1 MGHRA and CDR2 YSYEKL. V was pared by 5 bases and J by 0 bases, with 10 bases between. The length of the CDR3 is 15 residues. The CDR3 bases are TGCGCCAGCAGCGCCAGCGGGGCAACTAATGAAAAACTGTTTTTT. Translation gives CASSASGATNEKLFF.

The chain is built from TRBV5-6 and TRBJ1-4; 7 nucleotides match TRBD1. V was clipped by 2 bases and J by 3 bases; unmatched bases: 7. The CDR3 runs 16 residues. The germline V gene has CDR1 SGHDT and CDR2 YYEEEE. The CDR3 bases are TGTGCCAGCAGCTTAATAGACAGGGCTGCTAATGAAAAACTGTTTTTT. Translation: CASSLIDRAANEKLFF.

Notes on this clone: The sample contains more than one DNA sequence encoding this CDR3. V is TRBV5-1 and J is TRBJ2-7, with 7 bases matching TRBD1. This CDR3 is 13 amino acids long. CDR1 is SGHRS, CDR2 YFSETQ, per germline. The ends lost 1 base at V and 3 bases at J; junction bases unmatched: 1. CDR3 coding DNA: TGCGCCAGCAGCTTGACAGGGGACTACGAGCAGTACTTC. Its protein product is CASSLTGDYEQYF.

For the CDR3, the DNA is TGCGCCAGCAGCCAAGTTTCTCAGGTCATCACTGAAGCTTTCTTT. It translates to CASSQVSQVITEAFF. This chain uses TRBV4-1 with TRBJ1-1; no reliable D call. The CDR3 extends over 15 amino acids. In germline, CDR1 is MGHRA, CDR2 YSYEKL. V lost 1 base and J 4 bases, leaving 13 bases between the germline ends.

This clone was seen a handful of times. The same CDR3 is also encoded by other DNA sequences in this sample. The genes are TRBV30 and TRBJ1-1; D not resolved. The CDR3 has 12 amino acids. Germline loops: CDR1 GTSNPN, CDR2 SVGIG (reference sequence). The V end was cut by 0 bases, the J end by 5 bases, with 7 bases between. This chain's CDR3 is CAWSVLGTEAFF. Written as DNA, the CDR3 is TGTGCCTGGAGTGTACTAGGGACTGAAGCTTTCTTT.

The genes are TRBV5-1 and TRBJ1-1; 11 bases are a match to TRBD1. V trimming: 0 bases; J trimming: 4 bases; junction bases outside the gene matches: 14. Looked up from germline, CDR1 is SGHRS and CDR2 is YFSETQ. The CDR3 runs to 19 residues. Here the CDR3 reads CASSLAPPGPGTGGTEAFF. CDR3 nucleotides: TGCGCCAGCAGCTTGGCCCCTCCCGGCCCCGGGACAGGGGGCACTGAAGCTTTCTTT.

The chain uses TRBV7-8 and TRBJ2-7, with 7 bases matching TRBD2. J was trimmed by 2 bases and V by 2 bases; bases with no gene match: 6. CDR1 SGHVS and CDR2 FQNEAQ come from the germline V gene. The CDR3 sequence is 15 residues long. In DNA form, the CDR3 reads TGTGCCAGCAGCTTATTGGCTAGCGGAGCCTACGAGCAGTACTTC. This sequence encodes CASSLLASGAYEQYF.

The chain employs TRBV19 and TRBJ1-2; possible D gene TRBD1, 5 bases. Germline V gene lookup returns CDR1 LNHDA and CDR2 SQIVND (reference sequence). CDR3 length: 14 residues. Trimming cost V 3 bases and J 0 bases, with 8 bases left between them. CDR3 coding DNA: TGTGCCAGTAGTATTGAAGGGGCTAACTATGGCTACACCTTC. Encoded protein: CASSIEGANYGYTF.

This clone came up a few times. In DNA, the CDR3 is TGCGCCAGCAGCCAAGATGGGCCCGGGGGGGATACGCAGTATTTT. Translating gives CASSQDGPGGDTQYF. The chain carries TRBV4-1 and TRBJ2-3; 7 nucleotides match TRBD2. There are 15 residues in the CDR3. V gave up 0 bases and J gave up 6 bases; unmatched junction bases: 6. Germline V lookup: CDR1 MGHRA, CDR2 YSYEKL.

In its sample, this clone was seen many times. This chain links TRBV4-1 with TRBJ2-1; TRBD2 matches 10 bases. The CDR3 spans 15 residues. Per the germline V gene, CDR1 is MGHRA and CDR2 is YSYEKL. With 2 bases clipped from V and 5 bases from J, the junction kept 3 bases outside the gene matches. The CDR3 protein is CASSQWTSGNNEQFF. Here the CDR3 DNA reads TGCGCCAGCAGCCAATGGACTAGCGGTAACAATGAGCAGTTCTTC.

This chain connects TRBV30 to TRBJ2-7; 10 nucleotides match TRBD1. There are 14 residues in the CDR3. Looked up from germline, CDR1 is GTSNPN and CDR2 is SVGIG (reference sequence). With V trimmed by 0 bases and J by 2 bases, 1 base remained unmatched. CDR3 sequence reads: CAWSVGQGAYEQYF. The CDR3 DNA reads as TGTGCCTGGAGTGTTGGACAGGGGGCCTACGAGCAGTACTTC.